These 28 T cell receptor beta chains originate from one sample sequenced in a study of T cell responses to AZD1222 COVID-19 vaccine. Profiled with immunoSEQ multiplex PCR; TCRdb holds only in-frame clones, not every one. Among fewer than 250,000 clones listed, more than 85% were seen once. The material was peripheral blood, obtained on day 0 of MenACWY control vaccination. The source of these receptors is an adult in good health.

In DNA, the CDR3 is TGTGCCAGCAGTTTACTGGGCGACGTCTCCTACGAGCAGTACTTC. Its protein is CASSLLGDVSYEQYF. The chain has TRBV28 and TRBJ2-7; no clear D. The CDR3 is 15 residues long. Trimming pared 2 bases from V and 0 bases from J, leaving 11 bases between. The germline CDR1 and CDR2 sequences are MDHEN and SYDVKM.

This chain connects TRBV19 to TRBJ1-2; D remains unclear. The CDR3 has 12 amino acids. Per the germline V gene, CDR1 is LNHDA and CDR2 is SQIVND (reference sequence). The germline V and J ends were trimmed by 9 bases and 5 bases, with 13 bases remaining between them. CDR3 protein: CASRTGIYGYTF. As DNA, the CDR3 is TGTGCCAGCAGGACCGGAATATATGGCTACACCTTC.

J is TRBJ1-1 and V is TRBV24-1; TRBD1 is a possible D gene (5 bases). Germline values: CDR1 KGHDR, CDR2 SFDVKD. This CDR3 contains 13 residues. Trimming left V 7 bases short and J 2 bases short, with 10 bases between. For the CDR3, the DNA is TGTGCCACCAGACCGGGACTAAACACTGAAGCTTTCTTT. Translation: CATRPGLNTEAFF.

The chain is built from TRBV5-8 and TRBJ1-1; D possibly corresponds to TRBD1 (5 bases). The germline gives CDR1 SGHTS, CDR2 YDEGEE. V was trimmed by 3 bases and J by 1 base, leaving 16 bases between them. The CDR3 loop spans 16 amino acids. The CDR3 DNA is TGTGCCAGCAGCTCCTCCCGGGGGTCGTCGAACACTGAAGCTTTCTTT. It yields the protein CASSSSRGSSNTEAFF.

The CDR3 region is CASSIGYRGGGYTF. CDR3 DNA: TGTGCCAGTAGTATAGGGTACAGGGGAGGAGGCTACACCTTC. The chain recombines TRBV19 with TRBJ1-2; 7 bases are shared with TRBD1. Trimming took 1 base from V and 8 from J; bases not matched to a gene: 7. From germline, CDR1 is LNHDA and CDR2 SQIVND (reference sequence). CDR3 size: 14 residues.

V usage is TRBV11-3 and J usage is TRBJ2-5, with 8 bases lining up with TRBD2. CDR1 and CDR2 from the germline V gene are SGHNT and YENEEA. This CDR3 spans 17 amino acids. The junction had 12 bases not matched to a gene; V was cut back by 1 base and J by 5 bases. The CDR3 protein is CASSLGWTGGAVETQYF. In DNA form, the CDR3 reads TGTGCCAGCAGCTTAGGCTGGACGGGGGGGGCCGTTGAGACCCAGTACTTC.

V and J are TRBV20-1 and TRBJ2-1; D not certain. V gave up 0 bases and J gave up 13 bases, with 1 base separating them. The germline V gene has CDR1 DFQATT and CDR2 SNEGSKA (reference sequence). The CDR3 runs 8 residues. The CDR3 loop reads CSAREQFF. In nucleotides, the CDR3 is TGCAGTGCTAGAGAACAGTTCTTC.

The rearrangement uses TRBV12-3 or TRBV12-4 and TRBJ1-1, with a possible D match to TRBD1 (6 bases). Trimming took off 6 bases at V and 5 bases at J, with 13 bases between the two ends. CDR3 length: 13 amino acids. The CDR3 loop reads CASSYLQGTEAFF. In DNA, the CDR3 is TGTGCCAGCAGCTACCTACAGGGAACTGAAGCTTTCTTT.

The chain links TRBV30 to TRBJ1-2; weak D call: TRBD1 (6 bases). This CDR3 has 16 residues. In germline, CDR1 is GTSNPN, CDR2 SVGIG (reference sequence). V lost 3 bases to trimming and J lost 3 bases, with 20 bases between them. The CDR3 region has the DNA TGTGCCTGGAGCCGGGAGGTAGGGGGATCAGACTATGGCTACACCTTC. Its protein is CAWSREVGGSDYGYTF. Supplemented by reference TRBV30 and TRBJ1-2, the full variable domain reads SQTIHQWPATLVQPVGSPLSLECTVEGTSNPNLYWYRQAAGRGLQLLFYSVGIGQISSEVPQNLSASRPQDRQFILSSKKLLLSDSGFYLCAWSREVGGSDYGYTFGSGTRLTVV.

The chain joins TRBV5-4 to TRBJ1-4, with D possibly being TRBD1 (5 bases). The CDR3 has 16 residues. CDR1 and CDR2 from the germline V gene are SGHNT and YYREEE (reference sequence). Trimming shortened V by 4 bases and J by 0 bases, and 13 bases separated the two germline ends. CDR3 bases: TGTGCCAGCAGCCGGGACCAGGTTGCAACTAATGAAAAACTGTTTTTT. Its translation is CASSRDQVATNEKLFF.

This chain joins TRBV10-3 and TRBJ1-5; 7 nucleotides align to TRBD1. Trimming removed 6 bases from V and 3 bases from J; junction bases left unmatched: 2. Germline loops: CDR1 ENHRY, CDR2 SYGVKD. This CDR3 region has 13 residues. CDR3 nucleotides: TGTGCCATCAGGGGACAGCTCAATCAGCCCCAGCATTTT. Amino acids: CAIRGQLNQPQHF.

This clone was recorded a few times. Other nucleotide sequences in the sample specify the same CDR3. This chain links TRBV7-8 with TRBJ2-7; D uncertain. The germline CDR1 and CDR2 sequences are SGHVS and FQNEAQ. The CDR3 has 11 amino acids. Trimming pared 0 bases from V and 5 bases from J, leaving 2 bases between. CDR3 in amino acids: CASSLAHEQYF. As DNA, the CDR3 is TGTGCCAGCAGCTTAGCCCACGAGCAGTACTTC.

The chain couples TRBV6-5 to TRBJ1-1; maybe TRBD1 (6 bases). The CDR3 covers 15 residues. The ends were cut back, 2 bases at V and 4 bases at J, with 14 bases in the middle. Germline-derived CDR1 and CDR2 are MNHEY and SVGAGI. The CDR3 here is CASSYTQRGTTEAFF. The DNA for the CDR3 is TGTGCCAGCAGTTACACCCAAAGGGGGACCACTGAAGCTTTCTTT.

As for this clone: This sample also contains other DNA sequences that code for the same CDR3. The chain carries TRBV30 and TRBJ1-1; D gene uncertain. Germline-derived CDR1 and CDR2 are GTSNPN and SVGIG (reference sequence). Trimming shortened V by 0 bases and J by 2 bases, and 7 bases separated the two germline ends. The CDR3 is 13 residues long. The CDR3 sequence: CAWSVQLNTEAFF. The DNA of the CDR3 is TGTGCCTGGAGTGTACAACTAAACACTGAAGCTTTCTTT.

The chain combines TRBV5-4 with TRBJ1-2, with D perhaps matching TRBD1 (5 bases). Germline CDR1 is SGHNT and CDR2 is YYREEE (reference sequence). This CDR3 is built from 14 residues. Trimming stripped 4 bases from V and 5 bases from J, with 15 bases between. The DNA for the CDR3 is TGTGCCAGCAGCCAGGAGGGACGGATTTATGGCTACACCTTC. This encodes CASSQEGRIYGYTF.

The genes are TRBV7-2 and TRBJ2-7; TRBD1 is a possible D gene (7 bases). Per germline, CDR1 SGHTA and CDR2 FQGNSA. Trimming removed 1 base from V and 3 bases from J, with 10 bases in between. CDR3 length: 14 amino acids. CDR3 bases: TGTGCCAGCAGCTTAGGCGGGACAGACTACGAGCAGTACTTC. Its translation: CASSLGGTDYEQYF. Looking up the rest from reference TRBV7-2 and TRBJ2-7 gives the full variable domain: GAGVSQSPSNKVTEKGKDVELRCDPISGHTALYWYRQSLGQGLEFLIYFQGNSAPDKSGLPSDRFSAERTGGSVSTLTIQRTQQEDSAVYLCASSLGGTDYEQYFGPGTRLTVT.

This chain uses TRBV7-2 with TRBJ1-5; 7 nucleotides line up with TRBD1. The CDR3 has 17 residues. CDR1 and CDR2 (germline): SGHTA, FQGNSA. V was clipped by 2 bases and J by 0 bases; unmatched bases: 7. The chain's CDR3 is CASSLRPGGVSNQPQHF. CDR3 coding DNA: TGTGCCAGCAGCTTAAGGCCAGGGGGGGTTAGCAATCAGCCCCAGCATTTT.

V usage is TRBV4-1 and J usage is TRBJ2-1; no firm D call. The CDR3 covers 13 residues. V lost 3 bases, J lost 9 bases, and 12 bases lay in between. Germline CDR1 and CDR2: MGHRA and YSYEKL. CDR3 amino acids: CASSQGGFGEQFF. CDR3 nucleotide sequence: TGCGCCAGCAGCCAGGGTGGATTCGGTGAGCAGTTCTTC.

The chain joins TRBV18 to TRBJ1-4, with D unresolved. Germline CDR1 KGHSH, CDR2 LQKENI. V dropped 6 bases and J dropped 0 bases, with 5 bases sitting between them. The CDR3 length is 13 residues. DNA of the CDR3: TGTGCCAGCTCGAGGTCAACTAATGAAAAACTGTTTTTT. Encoded protein: CASSRSTNEKLFF.

The genes are TRBV6-5 and TRBJ1-5; D possibly corresponds to TRBD1 (5 bases). Trimming removed 5 bases from V and 11 bases from J, with 16 bases in between. CDR1 and CDR2 (germline): MNHEY, SVGAGI. This CDR3 has 13 residues. CDR3 protein: CASSTGRDWAQHF. Here the CDR3 DNA reads TGTGCCAGCAGTACAGGACGGGACTGGGCCCAGCATTTT.

The genes are TRBV5-5 and TRBJ1-1; tentative D call: TRBD1 (5 bases). V was shortened by 4 bases and J by 4 bases, with 14 bases between the two germline ends. The CDR3 consists of 14 residues. The germline V gene encodes CDR1 SGHKS and CDR2 YYEKEE (reference sequence). CDR3 in DNA: TGTGCCAGCAGCCACGTGGGAGGGGCCACTGAAGCTTTCTTT. It codes for CASSHVGGATEAFF. Looking up the rest from reference TRBV5-5 and TRBJ1-1 gives the full variable domain: DAGVTQSPTHLIKTRGQQVTLRCSPISGHKSVSWYQQVLGQGPQFIFQYYEKEERGRGNFPDRFSARQFPNYSSELNVNALLLGDSALYLCASSHVGGATEAFFGQGTRLTVV.

As for this clone: The sample carries other DNA sequences with the same CDR3. CDR3: CASSQGGSRETQYF. CDR3 sequence (DNA): TGTGCCAGCAGCCAAGGAGGCTCGAGGGAGACCCAGTACTTC. The chain carries TRBV3-1 (or the pseudogene TRBV3-2) and TRBJ2-5; D is unresolved. Germline V gene lookup returns CDR1 LGHDT and CDR2 YNNKEL (reference sequence). The CDR3 is made up of 14 amino acids. Trimming stripped 1 base from V and 5 bases from J, with 11 bases between.

The chain combines TRBV28 with TRBJ2-2; perhaps TRBD2 as D (6 bases). Per germline, CDR1 MDHEN and CDR2 SYDVKM. Trimming shortened V by 5 bases and J by 0 bases, and 10 bases separated the two germline ends. There are 15 residues in the CDR3. CDR3 DNA sequence: TGTGCCAGCAGTGTCGGCGGGGCGAACACCGGGGAGCTGTTTTTT. It specifies CASSVGGANTGELFF.

The chain couples TRBV6-2 or TRBV6-3 to TRBJ2-7; tentative D call: TRBD1 (6 bases). Germline CDR1 is MNHEY and CDR2 is SVGEGT. V was shortened by 6 bases and J by 3 bases, with 18 bases between the two germline ends. CDR3 length: 15 residues. The CDR3, as DNA: TGTGCCAGCAGCTCTATGAGGACAGTTTTCTACGAGCAGTACTTC. Encoded protein: CASSSMRTVFYEQYF.

The rearrangement uses TRBV6-6 and TRBJ1-1, with unresolved D. Germline loops: CDR1 MNHNY, CDR2 SVGAGI (reference sequence). V lost 5 bases and J 3 bases, leaving 4 bases between the germline ends. The CDR3 has 11 amino acids. CDR3 nucleotide sequence: TGTGCCAGCAGTACGTACACTGAAGCTTTCTTT. This encodes CASSTYTEAFF.

The V call is TRBV3-1 (or the pseudogene TRBV3-2), the J call TRBJ1-6, with TRBD1 as a possible D gene (5 bases). Trimming took 1 base from V and 17 from J, leaving 15 bases between them. Germline V gives CDR1 LGHDT, CDR2 YNNKEL (reference sequence). This CDR3 has 13 residues. The CDR3: CASSQGGAGKVHF. As DNA, the CDR3 is TGTGCCAGCAGCCAAGGAGGGGCAGGGAAAGTCCACTTT.

This CDR3 is CASSRISGGYLNEQFF. The DNA of the CDR3 is TGCGCCAGCAGCCGCATTAGCGGGGGGTACCTAAATGAGCAGTTCTTC. V gene TRBV4-1 combines with J gene TRBJ2-1; TRBD2 matches 10 bases. The trim removed 4 bases at V and 7 bases at J, leaving 10 bases unmatched. This CDR3 comprises 16 residues. Germline V lookup: CDR1 MGHRA, CDR2 YSYEKL.

The genes are TRBV7-2 and TRBJ1-4; 7 nucleotides align to TRBD1. Germline V gene lookup returns CDR1 SGHTA and CDR2 FQGNSA. V trimming: 5 bases; J trimming: 2 bases; junction bases outside the gene matches: 11. The CDR3 extends over 17 amino acids. CDR3 nucleotide sequence: TGTGCCAGCAGCCCGGAGACAGGGACGAGGACTAATGAAAAACTGTTTTTT. Translating gives CASSPETGTRTNEKLFF. Full variable domain (remainder filled in from reference TRBV7-2 and TRBJ1-4): GAGVSQSPSNKVTEKGKDVELRCDPISGHTALYWYRQSLGQGLEFLIYFQGNSAPDKSGLPSDRFSAERTGGSVSTLTIQRTQQEDSAVYLCASSPETGTRTNEKLFFGSGTQLSVL.